This T cell receptor beta chain emerged from a study of T cells expressing NK-cell markers. Study context: Source material for TCR beta repertoires consisted of sorted CD3+CD56+NKG2C+, CD3+CD56+NKG2C- and CD3+CD56-NKG2C+ T cells. Seven donors tested HCMV-seropositive and one tested seronegative among the eight sequenced.

With respect to this clonotype: Antigen: not known.

TCRdb re-called the 5' RACE reads and shows each CDR3 protein once, DNA omitted. This sample's table has 350,000 to 450,000 distinct CDR3 sequences. Study-level findings and limits: Dominant NKG2C+ clonotypes made up roughly 1.0-8% of CD8+ T cells in roughly 6 donors. HCMV specificity was not established for the expanded NKG2C+ T cell clones.

This receptor was identified in a man aged 18 to 69 in good health. Sequenced input: blood T cells: a sorted CD56 or NKG2C T cell subset, CD4+ or CD8+ T cells, or bulk PBMC T cells (not recorded which).

The CDR3 spells CASSQDRQGKTFF. This sequence joins TRBV4-1 and TRBJ1-1; TCRdb returns TRBD1, unconfirmable since there is no DNA. This CDR3 comprises 13 residues. Germline CDR1 MGHRA, CDR2 YSYEKL.